These 21 T cell receptor beta chains were all obtained from the same sample, sequenced in a study of cytomegalovirus exposure and HLA in healthy donors. Vbeta (60) and Jbeta (13) primers were used in the PCR. Some clones are missing from TCRdb's copy, which holds only in-frame ones; the method was immunoSEQ multiplex PCR. The repertoire holds about 160,000 clones, with roughly 79% as singletons. Sequencing was performed on PBMCs. Receptors were obtained from a woman aged 40 to 50 in good health and CMV-seronegative.

V is TRBV21-1 and J is TRBJ2-7; the table gives TRBD1 as D, unverified against the DNA. TRBV21-1 is designated a pseudogene. This CDR3 comprises 14 residues. The CDR3 sequence: CASSKNRGNYEQYF. The CDR3 region has the DNA TGTGCCAGCAGCAAAAACAGGGGCAACTACGAGCAGTACTTC.

The chain employs TRBV5-1 and TRBJ2-7; 8 nucleotides match TRBD1. This CDR3 is 16 amino acids long. After removal of 3 bases from V and 4 bases from J, the junction contained 12 bases not matched to a gene. Germline-derived CDR1 and CDR2 are SGHRS and YFSETQ. The CDR3 DNA is TGCGCCAGCAGCTCACGGTCCGGGACAGGTCAATACGAGCAGTACTTC. Translated, it gives CASSSRSGTGQYEQYF. Filled out from reference TRBV5-1 and TRBJ2-7, the complete variable domain reads KAGVTQTPRYLIKTRGQQVTLSCSPISGHRSVSWYQQTPGQGLQFLFEYFSETQRNKGNFPGRFSGRQFSNSRSEMNVSTLELGDSALYLCASSSRSGTGQYEQYFGPGTRLTVT.

The chain joins TRBV5-6 to TRBJ1-2, with TRBD1 as a possible D gene (5 bases). With 3 bases removed from V and 9 bases from J, the gap between germline ends came to 21 bases. Germline-derived CDR1 and CDR2 are SGHDT and YYEEEE. This CDR3 contains 15 residues. The CDR3 here is CASSSGGTSGRSYTF. The DNA for the CDR3 is TGTGCCAGCAGCTCGGGGGGGACCTCTGGAAGGAGCTACACCTTC.

This rearrangement joins TRBV6-6 to TRBJ1-4; 8 nucleotides align to TRBD1. The CDR3 length is 15 residues. In germline, CDR1 is MNHNY, CDR2 SVGAGI (reference sequence). After removal of 5 bases from V and 8 bases from J, the junction contained 10 bases not matched to a gene. The CDR3 DNA is TGTGCCAGCAGTGGACAGGGCGGCAGTGGGGAAAAACTGTTTTTT. Translation gives CASSGQGGSGEKLFF.

The rearrangement links TRBV5-1 to TRBJ2-2, with D possibly matching TRBD2 (5 bases). The germline CDR1 and CDR2 sequences are SGHRS and YFSETQ. V was cut by 3 bases and J by 0 bases, with 15 bases left in between. This CDR3 contains 17 residues. The CDR3 DNA reads as TGCGCCAGCAGCTCACGACCGGGGATTTCGAACACCGGGGAGCTGTTTTTT. Protein: CASSSRPGISNTGELFF. The variable domain in full, with the rest retrieved from reference TRBV5-1 and TRBJ2-2, is KAGVTQTPRYLIKTRGQQVTLSCSPISGHRSVSWYQQTPGQGLQFLFEYFSETQRNKGNFPGRFSGRQFSNSRSEMNVSTLELGDSALYLCASSSRPGISNTGELFFGEGSRLTVL.

This rearrangement joins TRBV28 to TRBJ2-6, with 7 bases matching TRBD1. Germline CDR1 is MDHEN and CDR2 is SYDVKM. V lost 5 bases and J lost 0; bases outside the gene matches: 10. CDR3 length: 18 amino acids. This chain's CDR3 is CASSPGTASVSGANVLTF. The CDR3 DNA reads TGTGCCAGCAGTCCCGGGACAGCTTCCGTCTCTGGGGCCAACGTCCTGACTTTC.

This clone was counted a few times. This chain connects TRBV11-3 to TRBJ2-5; D remains ambiguous. CDR3 length: 15 residues. Looked up from germline, CDR1 is SGHNT and CDR2 is YENEEA. Trimming cost V 6 bases and J 5 bases, with 19 bases left between them. The DNA for the CDR3 is TGTGCCAGCAGTGCCCCTCGCGGAGAAAGGGAGACCCAGTACTTC. Protein sequence: CASSAPRGERETQYF.

The chain links TRBV5-1 to TRBJ2-2, with D maybe TRBD2 (5 bases). V shed 4 bases and J shed 5 bases, with 18 bases lying between them. This CDR3 comprises 16 residues. CDR1 SGHRS and CDR2 YFSETQ come from the germline V gene. CDR3 bases: TGCGCCAGCAGCAATACGGGGTCGCTTGGTACCGGGGAGCTGTTTTTT. It is translated as CASSNTGSLGTGELFF.

The chain combines TRBV6-5 with TRBJ2-7; TRBD2 matches 7 bases. V gave up 6 bases and J gave up 5 bases; unmatched junction bases: 10. From germline, CDR1 is MNHEY and CDR2 SVGAGI. CDR3 size: 14 residues. The CDR3, as DNA: TGTGCCAGCAGCAGGGCGGGAGTTTCCAACGAGCAGTACTTC. As protein: CASSRAGVSNEQYF.

V usage is TRBV2 and J usage is TRBJ1-5; the D gene is possibly TRBD1 (5 bases). V was pared by 6 bases and J by 4 bases, with 13 bases between. From germline, CDR1 is SNHLY and CDR2 FYNNEI. The CDR3 runs to 14 residues. In DNA form, the CDR3 reads TGTGCCAGCAGCAATACAGGTACTAATCAGCCCCAGCATTTT. Translated: CASSNTGTNQPQHF.

In this sample, this clone turned up once. This chain links TRBV28 with TRBJ1-2; D uncertain. The CDR3 runs 12 residues. Germline CDR1 and CDR2: MDHEN and SYDVKM. The ends were cut back, 2 bases at V and 6 bases at J, with 7 bases in the middle. CDR3 loop: CASSLEDNGYTF. The CDR3, as DNA: TGTGCCAGCAGTTTAGAAGACAATGGCTACACCTTC.

This clone was picked up one time. V usage is TRBV6-1 and J usage is TRBJ2-3; 12 bases are a match to TRBD2. V shed 2 bases, J shed 4 bases, and the junction held 10 bases outside the gene matches. The CDR3 length is 18 residues. Germline V lookup: CDR1 MNHNS, CDR2 SASEGT. As DNA, the CDR3 is TGTGCCAGCAGTGAAAGTTTGACTAGCGGGAGCGTCGCAGATACGCAGTATTTT. It specifies CASSESLTSGSVADTQYF.

The gene calls are TRBV5-1 and TRBJ2-1, with 10 bases fitting TRBD2. Trimming cost V 0 bases and J 4 bases; bases outside gene matches: 19. This CDR3 spans 21 amino acids. The germline V gene encodes CDR1 SGHRS and CDR2 YFSETQ. The CDR3 DNA sequence: TGCGCCAGCAGCTTGGCCGGGAACCCGGGACTAGCGCCGCCGATATACAATGAGCAGTTCTTC. Translated: CASSLAGNPGLAPPIYNEQFF.

The sample holds one count of this clone. J is TRBJ2-5 and V is TRBV11-2, with D possibly being TRBD1 (6 bases). CDR1 and CDR2 (germline): SGHAT, FQNNGV. The CDR3 spans 11 residues. The V end lost 5 bases, the J end lost 10 bases, and 11 bases lay between the germline ends. The CDR3 protein is CASSLQTGQYF. In nucleotides, the CDR3 is TGTGCCAGCAGCCTCCAGACAGGCCAGTACTTC.

The table lists this clone with a count of one. J is TRBJ1-2 and V is TRBV5-1; D might be TRBD1 (6 bases). The CDR3 contains 16 residues. V was shortened by 4 bases and J by 8 bases, with 24 bases between the two germline ends. From germline, CDR1 is SGHRS and CDR2 YFSETQ. The CDR3: CASSLTTGKSTGGYTF. The DNA of the CDR3 is TGCGCCAGCAGCCTAACGACAGGCAAATCCACTGGGGGCTACACCTTC. Filled out from reference TRBV5-1 and TRBJ1-2, the complete variable domain reads KAGVTQTPRYLIKTRGQQVTLSCSPISGHRSVSWYQQTPGQGLQFLFEYFSETQRNKGNFPGRFSGRQFSNSRSEMNVSTLELGDSALYLCASSLTTGKSTGGYTFGSGTRLTVV.

The rearrangement uses TRBV6-4 and TRBJ2-3; unclear D gene. CDR1 is MRHNA and CDR2 is SNTAGT in the germline V gene. The CDR3 is made up of 14 amino acids. V was shortened by 7 bases and J by 2 bases, with 13 bases between the two germline ends. CDR3 DNA: TGTGCCAGCACTGGGCAGCCCACCACAGATACGCAGTATTTT. Its translation is CASTGQPTTDTQYF.

The V and J genes are TRBV5-8 and TRBJ2-5, with 8 positions matching TRBD1. Germline lookup yields CDR1 SGHTS and CDR2 YDEGEE. This CDR3 comprises 15 residues. Trimming took 0 bases from V and 5 from J; bases not matched to a gene: 6. The CDR3 protein is CASSLAGGWRETQYF. Written as DNA, the CDR3 is TGTGCCAGCAGCTTGGCAGGGGGCTGGAGGGAGACCCAGTACTTC.

The V and J genes are TRBV5-4 and TRBJ1-1; tentative D call: TRBD1 (5 bases). This CDR3 comprises 14 residues. Germline lookup yields CDR1 SGHNT and CDR2 YYREEE (reference sequence). CDR3 residues: CATQRSGPGTEAFF. Here the CDR3 DNA reads TGTGCTACTCAGCGATCAGGGCCGGGCACTGAAGCTTTCTTT.

The chain joins TRBV11-3 to TRBJ2-2; 7 bases are shared with TRBD2. The CDR3 is made up of 15 amino acids. The junction had 8 bases not matched to a gene; V was cut back by 3 bases and J by 7 bases. From germline, CDR1 is SGHNT and CDR2 YENEEA. The CDR3 spells CASSLGGRAVGELFF. The CDR3 region has the DNA TGTGCCAGCAGCTTGGGAGGGAGGGCCGTCGGGGAGCTGTTTTTT.

This sequence joins TRBV11-3 and TRBJ2-5; 8 bases match TRBD1. This CDR3 has 18 amino acids. Germline lookup yields CDR1 SGHNT and CDR2 YENEEA. The junction had 17 bases not matched to a gene; V was cut back by 6 bases and J by 2 bases. The CDR3 coding sequence is TGTGCCAGCAGTCGCAAGTTTGGGACAGGCGATCTTCAAGAGACCCAGTACTTC. Translating gives CASSRKFGTGDLQETQYF. Variable domain in full (rest from reference TRBV11-3 and TRBJ2-5): EAGVVQSPRYKIIEKKQPVAFWCNPISGHNTLYWYLQNLGQGPELLIRYENEEAVDDSQLPKDRFSAERLKGVDSTLKIQPAELGDSAVYLCASSRKFGTGDLQETQYFGPGTRLLVL.

The chain joins TRBV18 to TRBJ2-5; D gene ambiguous. This CDR3 spans 11 amino acids. V gave up 6 bases and J gave up 5 bases, with 7 bases separating them. The germline V gene has CDR1 KGHSH and CDR2 LQKENI. In DNA, the CDR3 is TGTGCCAGCTCCCCTCAGGAGACCCAGTACTTC. It specifies CASSPQETQYF.